The rows below give T cell receptor beta chains drawn from one sample of a study of T-cell reconstitution after alpha-beta-depleted transplantation in children. TCRdb fed the PCR reads into MiXCR, producing one record per CDR3 protein. In the table there are 500,000 to 650,000 distinct CDR3 sequences, roughly 13% of which are singletons. The sample was PBMCs, mostly from graft donor cells, taken 360 days after TCRalphabeta/CD19-depleted stem cell transplant. The receptors come from a male patient younger than 18 who had a stem cell transplant for acute myeloid leukemia, so the T cells may come from the graft donor. CDR3s include the opening cysteine and the closing phenylalanine or tryptophan. The D gene is left open where the match is weak. Clone size is not always given. Where it is, it says once, few, many or a class for expanded clones.

>15|TRBJ1-1|TRBV5-4|-|-
CASSLQGTPNTEAFF
TGTGCCAGCAGCTTACAGGGCACTCCGAACACTGAAGCTTTCTTT
>12|TRBJ2-1|TRBV30|-|-
CAWRRSTIEQFF
TGTGCCTGGCGGAGGTCCACAATCGAGCAGTTCTTC
>15|TRBJ2-7|TRBV7-9|-|few
CASSHAGSLSYEQYF
TGTGCCAGCAGCCACGCCGGGTCCCTCTCCTACGAGCAGTACTTC
>14|TRBJ2-7|TRBV9|TRBD1|-
CASSVVPGGKEQYF
TGTGCCAGCAGCGTAGTCCCAGGGGGCAAAGAGCAGTACTTC
>14|TRBJ1-1|TRBV12-3/TRBV12-4|TRBD1|-
CASSPGGRYTEAFF
TGTGCCAGCAGCCCAGGGGGACGGTACACTGAAGCTTTCTTT
>16|TRBJ2-2|TRBV27|-|few
CASSRFGRMNTGELFF
TGTGCCAGCAGTCGGTTCGGACGGATGAACACCGGGGAGCTGTTTTTT
>14|TRBJ2-7|TRBV2|TRBD2|-
CATQTSGRAREQYF
TGTGCCACCCAAACTAGCGGGAGGGCCCGCGAGCAGTACTTC
>14|TRBJ2-3|TRBV12-3/TRBV12-4|TRBD1|few
CASSLALGTGGLYF
TGTGCCAGCAGTTTAGCGCTAGGGACAGGGGGCTTGTATTTT
>14|TRBJ2-1|TRBV20-1|TRBD1|-
CGARFQGANNEQFF
TGCGGTGCTAGATTCCAGGGGGCTAACAATGAGCAGTTCTTC
>15|TRBJ2-1|TRBV5-1|TRBD2|many
CASSLFLAGGGEQFF
TGCGCCAGCAGCTTGTTTCTAGCGGGAGGTGGGGAGCAGTTCTTC
>16|TRBJ2-5|TRBV11-1|TRBD2|few
CASSADMTSEKETQYF
TGTGCCAGCAGTGCCGACATGACTAGCGAGAAAGAGACCCAGTACTTC
>14|TRBJ2-5|TRBV7-2|TRBD2|few
CASSLVAGWETQYF
TGTGCCAGCAGCTTAGTAGCGGGATGGGAGACCCAGTACTTC
>12|TRBJ2-7|TRBV29-1|TRBD1|few
CSAGTGVHEQYF
TGCAGCGCCGGGACAGGGGTCCACGAGCAGTACTTC
>16|TRBJ2-1|TRBV7-6|TRBD1|once
CASSYDRGSSYNEQFF
TGTGCCAGCAGCTATGACAGGGGGAGCTCCTACAATGAGCAGTTCTTC
>16|TRBJ2-1|TRBV10-3|-|many
CAISHRGGSPYNEQFF
TGTGCCATCAGTCACAGGGGCGGGAGTCCCTACAATGAGCAGTTCTTC
>14|TRBJ1-6|TRBV7-8|-|-
CASSLGQDDSPLHF
TGTGCCAGCAGCTTAGGACAGGATGATTCACCCCTCCACTTT
>15|TRBJ2-1|TRBV19|-|few
CASSRADLSYNEQFF
TGTGCCAGTAGTAGAGCGGACCTCTCCTACAATGAGCAGTTCTTC
>16|TRBJ2-1|TRBV7-2|TRBD2|-
CASSRPGLAGAFEQFF
TGTGCCAGCAGCAGACCGGGACTAGCGGGAGCTTTTGAGCAGTTCTTC
>12|TRBJ2-7|TRBV20-1|-|many
CSAPDWTYEQYF
TGCAGTGCTCCTGACTGGACCTACGAGCAGTACTTC
>15|TRBJ2-7|TRBV6-5|TRBD1|-
CASSYQQGAAYEQYF
TGTGCCAGCAGTTACCAACAGGGGGCGGCCTACGAGCAGTACTTC
>18|TRBJ2-1|TRBV11-2|TRBD2|-
CASSLVGPSGYSYNEQFF
TGTGCCAGCAGCTTAGTCGGTCCTAGCGGATACTCCTACAATGAGCAGTTCTTC
>15|TRBJ1-1|TRBV6-5|-|many
CASSYSRQLNTEAFF
TGTGCCAGCAGTTACTCGAGGCAGTTGAACACTGAAGCTTTCTTT
>14|TRBJ2-2|TRBV20-1|-|-
CSAITGRNTGELFF
TGCAGTGCGATCACGGGACGGAACACCGGGGAGCTGTTTTTT
>14|TRBJ2-1|TRBV6-2/TRBV6-3|TRBD2|few
CASSYSGTSNEQFF
TGTGCCAGCAGTTACTCCGGGACTAGCAATGAGCAGTTCTTC
>18|TRBJ2-1|TRBV7-8|TRBD2|-
CASSLGASGRELYNEQFF
TGTGCCAGCAGCTTAGGGGCTAGCGGGAGGGAGCTTTACAATGAGCAGTTCTTC
>14|TRBJ2-1|TRBV7-2|-|few
CASSFASRVNEQFF
TGTGCCAGCAGCTTCGCGAGCAGGGTCAATGAGCAGTTCTTC
>16|TRBJ2-5|TRBV7-3|TRBD2|-
CASSLYLAGGPETQYF
TGTGCCAGCAGCTTATACCTAGCGGGAGGGCCTGAGACCCAGTACTTC
>13|TRBJ1-4|TRBV28|TRBD1|many
CASSFRLTGQIFF
TGTGCCAGCAGTTTTAGACTTACGGGACAGATTTTTTTT
>18|TRBJ2-5|TRBV29-1|TRBD2|few
CSVGSVAPAGGSSETQYF
TGCAGCGTTGGATCTGTCGCCCCAGCGGGAGGTTCGTCTGAGACCCAGTACTTC
>17|TRBJ1-2|TRBV7-2|TRBD1|-
CASSFTQRDRANYGYTF
TGTGCCAGCAGCTTTACCCAGAGAGACAGGGCTAACTATGGCTACACCTTC
>13|TRBJ2-7|TRBV5-6|TRBD1|many
CASSPGTVYEQYF
TGTGCCAGCAGCCCCGGGACAGTTTACGAGCAGTACTTC
>15|TRBJ2-3|TRBV4-3|-|few
CASSQEGSSTDTQYF
TGCGCCAGCAGCCAAGAGGGAAGTAGCACAGATACGCAGTATTTT
>14|TRBJ2-7|TRBV5-1|TRBD2|many
CATSMGLAGDEQYF
TGCGCCACTTCGATGGGACTAGCGGGAGACGAGCAGTACTTC
>12|TRBJ2-1|TRBV4-1|-|few
CASSHGARVQFF
TGCGCCAGCAGCCATGGGGCCCGGGTACAGTTCTTC
>16|TRBJ1-4|TRBV4-2|-|few
CASSQEPRAFNEKLFF
TGTGCCAGCAGCCAAGAACCCAGGGCTTTTAATGAAAAACTGTTTTTT
>12|TRBJ2-7|TRBV4-3|TRBD1|many
CASSLDRGEQYF
TGCGCCAGCAGCCTTGACAGGGGAGAGCAGTACTTC
>17|TRBJ2-1|TRBV12-3/TRBV12-4|TRBD2|-
CASSPIRGTSGRNEQFF
TGTGCCAGCAGTCCTATTAGGGGGACTAGCGGGAGAAATGAGCAGTTCTTC
>13|TRBJ2-7|TRBV30|TRBD1|few
CAWDRTGIYEQYF
TGTGCCTGGGATAGGACAGGGATCTACGAGCAGTACTTC
>16|TRBJ2-1|TRBV9|TRBD2|-
CASSPISSGSWNEQFF
TGTGCCAGCTCGCCGATTTCTAGCGGGAGTTGGAATGAGCAGTTCTTC
>12|TRBJ2-7|TRBV28|-|-
CASSTGPYEQYF
TGTGCCAGCAGCACCGGTCCCTACGAGCAGTACTTC
>12|TRBJ2-5|TRBV6-2/TRBV6-3|-|-
CASSHPTPTQYF
TGTGCCAGCAGTCACCCGACTCCCACCCAGTACTTC
>13|TRBJ2-5|TRBV20-1|-|-
CSAEKTVQETQYF
TGCAGTGCGGAAAAGACGGTCCAAGAGACCCAGTACTTC
>15|TRBJ2-1|TRBV7-2|TRBD2|-
CASSPGAGEGNEQFF
TGTGCCAGCAGCCCCGGCGCGGGAGAGGGCAATGAGCAGTTCTTC
>15|TRBJ2-7|TRBV11-3|TRBD2|few
CASSLALAGASEQYF
TGTGCCAGCAGCTTAGCCCTAGCGGGAGCGAGCGAGCAGTACTTC
>15|TRBJ2-1|TRBV24-1|-|few
CATSDLEETPGTQFF
TGTGCCACCAGTGATTTGGAGGAGACACCGGGAACGCAGTTCTTC
>16|TRBJ2-7|TRBV3-1|TRBD2|few
CASSLAGTSGRSEQYF
TGTGCCAGCAGCCTAGCCGGGACTAGCGGGAGAAGCGAGCAGTACTTC
>13|TRBJ2-7|TRBV7-9|-|few
CASSSRQTYEQYF
TGTGCCAGCAGCTCCCGACAGACCTACGAGCAGTACTTC
>14|TRBJ2-5|TRBV29-1|TRBD2|few
CSTPQGLRQETQYF
TGCAGCACCCCCCAGGGACTAAGACAAGAGACCCAGTACTTC
>14|TRBJ1-1|TRBV7-3|TRBD1|few
CASSFDRGDAEAFF
TGTGCCAGCAGCTTCGACAGGGGCGACGCTGAAGCTTTCTTT
>14|TRBJ2-7|TRBV20-1|-|many
CSAREPGPPYEQYF
TGCAGTGCTAGAGAACCGGGACCCCCTTACGAGCAGTACTTC
>16|TRBJ2-7|TRBV9|TRBD1|-
CASSESRDRVSYEQYF
TGTGCCAGCAGCGAGAGCCGGGACAGGGTCTCCTACGAGCAGTACTTC
>17|TRBJ1-2|TRBV27|-|many
CASSLSAGAVFDYGYTF
TGTGCCAGCAGTTTATCTGCAGGGGCTGTCTTTGACTATGGCTACACCTTC
>15|TRBJ2-5|TRBV7-3|TRBD2|-
CASSYSGRAQETQYF
TGTGCCAGCAGCTATAGCGGGAGGGCCCAGGAGACCCAGTACTTC
>15|TRBJ2-1|TRBV7-3|-|-
CASSSALGTYNEQFF
TGTGCCAGCAGCTCCGCCTTAGGCACCTACAATGAGCAGTTCTTC